The 11 T cell receptor beta chains listed next were all sequenced from one sample in a study of CXCR3-negative and CXCR3-positive naive CD8 T cells. 5' RACE that incorporated UMI labels was used to prepare the TRB cDNA libraries. TCRdb processed the 5' RACE reads again and assigns one entry to each CDR3 protein, with no DNA. The table for this sample gives approximately 83,000 distinct CDR3 sequences. Sample: naive CXCR3- CD8+ T cells from blood. As for subset: CD45RO-CCR7+CD27+CD95- naive CD8+ T cells lacking CXCR3 (TNR3-). All receptors derive from a human donor in good health. Some clones in this sample may be carry-over from other donors' samples.

This rearrangement joins TRBV28 to TRBJ2-1; with no DNA, the TCRdb D assignment of TRBD1 cannot be verified. The V gene's germline CDR1 is MDHEN and CDR2 SYDVKM. The CDR3 consists of 16 residues. CDR3 sequence reads: CASSLPPGELYNEQFF.

This sequence joins TRBV29-1 and TRBJ2-7; TCRdb outputs TRBD1, but without DNA this stays unchecked. The germline CDR1 and CDR2 sequences are SQVTM and ANQGSEA. This CDR3 is 12 amino acids long. Here the CDR3 reads CSVEGQGIEQYF.

The rearrangement uses TRBV28 and TRBJ1-1; TCRdb selects TRBD1, and the lack of DNA leaves this call unchecked. Per germline, CDR1 MDHEN and CDR2 SYDVKM. The CDR3 sequence is 16 residues long. The CDR3 reads CASSLNRETMNTEAFF. Combining the CDR3 with reference TRBV28 and TRBJ1-1 gives the whole variable domain DVKVTQSSRYLVKRTGEKVFLECVQDMDHENMFWYRQDPGLGLRLIYFSYDVKMKEKGDIPEGYSVSREKKERFSLILESASTNQTSMYLCASSLNRETMNTEAFFGQGTRLTVV.

The rearrangement uses TRBV7-9 and TRBJ1-2; the TRBD1 assignment by TCRdb is unverifiable without DNA. This CDR3 contains 16 residues. Per germline, CDR1 SEHNR and CDR2 FQNEAQ (reference sequence). The chain's CDR3 is CASSPRTGRIVNGYTF.

The V gene is TRBV3-1, the J gene TRBJ2-1. This CDR3 spans 15 amino acids. The germline gives CDR1 LGHDT, CDR2 YNNKEL (reference sequence). Here the CDR3 reads CASSQHPVVAHEQFF.

The chain uses TRBV28 and TRBJ1-5. Germline CDR1 and CDR2: MDHEN and SYDVKM. The CDR3 spans 14 residues. The CDR3 reads CASSHKGWGQPQHF.

The V gene is TRBV27, the J gene TRBJ2-1; absent DNA, TCRdb's TRBD1 call cannot be checked. Germline V gives CDR1 MNHEY, CDR2 SMNVEV (reference sequence). The CDR3 length is 13 residues. CDR3 protein: CATGTGFYNEQFF.

The chain links TRBV3-1 to TRBJ2-1; TCRdb outputs TRBD2, but without DNA this stays unchecked. The germline CDR1 and CDR2 sequences are LGHDT and YNNKEL (reference sequence). The CDR3 totals 18 residues. CDR3 residues: CASSPGLAEYLSYNEQFF.

This chain connects TRBV7-9 to TRBJ2-7; TCRdb indicates TRBD1, and absent DNA this call remains unverified. The CDR3 is 13 amino acids. From germline, CDR1 is SEHNR and CDR2 FQNEAQ (reference sequence). CDR3 amino acids: CASSFGAWDEQYF.

The chain joins TRBV12-3 or TRBV12-4 to TRBJ2-2; the TCRdb D gene call, TRBD1, has no DNA to confirm it. The CDR3 spans 17 residues. CDR3 region: CASSPAEKGGNTGELFF.

The chain carries TRBV29-1 and TRBJ2-3; without DNA, the TCRdb call of TRBD1 cannot be checked. The CDR3 length is 17 residues. CDR1 SQVTM and CDR2 ANQGSEA come from the germline V gene. CDR3 in amino acids: CSVEATVPGQIADTQYF.